The sequence of this T cell receptor beta chain was determined in a study of blood T cell repertoires in COVID-19. Here immunoSEQ multiplex PCR was the method, and the copy in TCRdb shows in-frame clones only, minus some. This sample has 250,000 to 300,000 clones, with roughly 85% found just once. The CDR3 spans 13 residues. V lost 7 bases and J 3 bases, leaving 10 bases between the germline ends. CDR1 LNHNV and CDR2 YYDKDF come from the germline V gene (reference sequence). Sequenced: peripheral blood. The receptor was derived from a man in his forties or fifties with active or convalescent COVID-19. The V call is TRBV15, the J call TRBJ1-5; unclear D gene. The CDR3 loop reads CATTPSANQPQHF. For the CDR3, the DNA is TGTGCCACCACCCCGAGCGCCAATCAGCCCCAGCATTTT.